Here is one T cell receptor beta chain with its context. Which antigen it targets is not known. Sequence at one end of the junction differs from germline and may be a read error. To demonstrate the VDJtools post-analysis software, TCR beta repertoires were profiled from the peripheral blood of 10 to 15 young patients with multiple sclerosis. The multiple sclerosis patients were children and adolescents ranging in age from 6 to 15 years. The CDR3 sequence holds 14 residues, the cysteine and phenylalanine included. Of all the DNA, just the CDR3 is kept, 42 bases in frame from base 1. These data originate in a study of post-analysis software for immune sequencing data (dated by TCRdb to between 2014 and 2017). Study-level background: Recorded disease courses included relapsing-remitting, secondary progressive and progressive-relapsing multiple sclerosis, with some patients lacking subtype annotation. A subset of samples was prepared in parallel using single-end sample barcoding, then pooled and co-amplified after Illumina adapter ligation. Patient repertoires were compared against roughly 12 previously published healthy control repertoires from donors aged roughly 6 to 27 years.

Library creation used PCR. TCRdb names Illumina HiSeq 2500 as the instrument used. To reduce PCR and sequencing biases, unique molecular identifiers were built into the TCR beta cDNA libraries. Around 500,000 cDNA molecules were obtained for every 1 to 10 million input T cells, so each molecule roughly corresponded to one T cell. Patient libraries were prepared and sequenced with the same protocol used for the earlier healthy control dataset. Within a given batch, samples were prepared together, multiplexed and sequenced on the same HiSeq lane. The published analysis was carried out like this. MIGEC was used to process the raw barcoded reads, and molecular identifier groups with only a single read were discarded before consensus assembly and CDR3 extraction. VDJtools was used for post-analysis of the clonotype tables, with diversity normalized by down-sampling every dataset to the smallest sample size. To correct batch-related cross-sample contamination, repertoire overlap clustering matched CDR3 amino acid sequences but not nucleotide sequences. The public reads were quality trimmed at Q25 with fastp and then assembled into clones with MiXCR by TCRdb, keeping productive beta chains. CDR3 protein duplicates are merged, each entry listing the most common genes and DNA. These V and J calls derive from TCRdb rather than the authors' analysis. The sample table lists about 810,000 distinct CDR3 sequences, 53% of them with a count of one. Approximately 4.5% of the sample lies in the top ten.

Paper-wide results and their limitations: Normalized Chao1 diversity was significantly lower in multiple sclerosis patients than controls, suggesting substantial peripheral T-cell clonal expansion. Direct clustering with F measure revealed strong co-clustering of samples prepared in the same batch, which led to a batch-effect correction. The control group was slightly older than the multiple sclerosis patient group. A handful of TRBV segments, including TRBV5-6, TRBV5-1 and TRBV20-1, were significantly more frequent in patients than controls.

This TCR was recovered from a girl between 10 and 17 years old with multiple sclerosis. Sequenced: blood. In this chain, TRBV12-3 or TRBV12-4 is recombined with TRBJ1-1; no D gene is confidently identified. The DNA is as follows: TGTGCCAGCAGTTTTTTCCGGGAACGCACTGATGCTTTCTTT. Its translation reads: CASSFFRERTDAFF.